This section outlines one T cell receptor (beta chain) sequence together with its context. Using immunoSEQ multiplex PCR, the repertoire was profiled, and TCRdb retains in-frame clones only, with some absent. The sample lists about 22,000 clones, roughly 91% occurring once. This sample is part of a study of blood T cell dynamics during melanoma immunotherapy. Trimming removed 8 bases at V and 2 bases at J, with 16 bases between. CDR3 length equals 15 residues. CDR1 MNHEY and CDR2 SMNVEV come from the germline V gene (reference sequence). Time point given: pre-treatment baseline. The V gene is TRBV27, the J gene TRBJ1-5; D ambiguous. This material consisted of blood, taken from a patient treated with checkpoint blockade. The clonotype comes from a human donor with melanoma. DNA for the CDR3: TGTGCCAGCGCCCCGAGGGCCCTGGGCAATCAGCCCCAGCATTTT. This translates into CASAPRALGNQPQHF.